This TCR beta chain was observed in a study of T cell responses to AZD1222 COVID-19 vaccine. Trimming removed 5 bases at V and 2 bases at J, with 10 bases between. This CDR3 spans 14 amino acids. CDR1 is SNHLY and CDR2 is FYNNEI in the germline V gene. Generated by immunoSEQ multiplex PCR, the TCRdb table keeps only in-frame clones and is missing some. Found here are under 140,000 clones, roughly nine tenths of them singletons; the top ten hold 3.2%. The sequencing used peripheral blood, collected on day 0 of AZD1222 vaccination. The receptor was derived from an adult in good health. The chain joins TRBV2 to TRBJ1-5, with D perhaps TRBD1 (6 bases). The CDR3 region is CASSLGGGNQPQHF. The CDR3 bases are TGTGCCAGCAGTCTAGGGGGTGGCAATCAGCCCCAGCATTTT.